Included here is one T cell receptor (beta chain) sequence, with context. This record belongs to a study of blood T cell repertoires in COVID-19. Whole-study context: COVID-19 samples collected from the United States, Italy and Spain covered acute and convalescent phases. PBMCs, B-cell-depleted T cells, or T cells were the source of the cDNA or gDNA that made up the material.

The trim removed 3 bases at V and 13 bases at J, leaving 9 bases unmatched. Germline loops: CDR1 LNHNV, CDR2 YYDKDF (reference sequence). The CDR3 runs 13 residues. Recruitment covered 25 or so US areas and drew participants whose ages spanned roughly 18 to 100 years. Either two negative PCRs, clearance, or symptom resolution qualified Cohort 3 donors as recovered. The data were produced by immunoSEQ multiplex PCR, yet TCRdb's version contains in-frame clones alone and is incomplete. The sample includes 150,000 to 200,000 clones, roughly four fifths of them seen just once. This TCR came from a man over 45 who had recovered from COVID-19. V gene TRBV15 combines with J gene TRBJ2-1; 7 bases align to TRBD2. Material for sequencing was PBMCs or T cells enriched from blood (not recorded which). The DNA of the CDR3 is TGTGCCACCAGCAGGGGGGGGGACCCCCTACAGTTCTTC. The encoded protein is CATSRGGDPLQFF. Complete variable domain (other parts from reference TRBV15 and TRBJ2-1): DAMVIQNPRYQVTQFGKPVTLSCSQTLNHNVMYWYQQKSSQAPKLLFHYYDKDFNNEADTPDNFQSRRPNTSFCFLDIRSPGLGDTAMYLCATSRGGDPLQFFGPGTRLTVL.